This T cell receptor (beta chain) was identified during a study of cytomegalovirus exposure and HLA in healthy donors. Worth noting for this clone: Its antigen is undetermined.

PCR primers comprised 60 Vbeta and 13 Jbeta primers. Clones were read by immunoSEQ multiplex PCR, and TCRdb kept only the in-frame ones, dropping some. This table holds about 190,000 clones, approximately 80% found once. Between the trimmed V and J ends, which lost 3 bases and 1 base, there was a span of 14 bases. Germline lookup yields CDR1 MNHEY and CDR2 SMNVEV (reference sequence). This CDR3 is 16 amino acids long. The study, taken as a whole, reports: A later analysis found TCR association rates differed by HLA locus, highest for DRB1 and lowest for HLA-C. Reports state that TCR beta sequences accurately predicted most subjects' HLA-A and HLA-B alleles. V- and J-gene trimming of TCR beta was linked (in a later analysis) to a missense DCLRE1C variant.

Material for sequencing was PBMCs. V gene TRBV27 combines with J gene TRBJ2-3; no reliable D call. The origin of this receptor is a woman aged 25 to 39 in good health and CMV-seropositive. Here the CDR3 reads CASSFMRPTGTDTQYF. CDR3 bases: TGTGCCAGCAGTTTCATGCGGCCTACGGGCACAGATACGCAGTATTTT.